This T cell receptor beta chain was sequenced in a study of blood T cell repertoires in COVID-19. Turning to the study itself: PBMCs, B-cell-depleted T cells, or T cells were the source of the cDNA or gDNA that made up the material.

Clones were sequenced by immunoSEQ multiplex PCR, and TCRdb holds only the in-frame ones, with some missing. The table records 20,000 or so clones, approximately 88% of them present only once. V dropped 5 bases and J dropped 3 bases, with 16 bases sitting between them. CDR1 and CDR2 from the germline V gene are SEHNR and FQNEAQ (reference sequence). The CDR3 totals 15 residues. The study drew participants aged about 18 to 89 years from around 24 US areas. The specimen was PBMCs or T cells enriched from blood (not recorded which). The clonotype was recovered from a woman aged 25 to 39 who had recovered from COVID-19. The rearrangement links TRBV7-9 to TRBJ1-1; D gene uncertain. In DNA, the CDR3 is TGTGCCAGCAGCGCGGGTGGAGGGAGGGACACTGAAGCTTTCTTT. Encoded protein: CASSAGGGRDTEAFF.